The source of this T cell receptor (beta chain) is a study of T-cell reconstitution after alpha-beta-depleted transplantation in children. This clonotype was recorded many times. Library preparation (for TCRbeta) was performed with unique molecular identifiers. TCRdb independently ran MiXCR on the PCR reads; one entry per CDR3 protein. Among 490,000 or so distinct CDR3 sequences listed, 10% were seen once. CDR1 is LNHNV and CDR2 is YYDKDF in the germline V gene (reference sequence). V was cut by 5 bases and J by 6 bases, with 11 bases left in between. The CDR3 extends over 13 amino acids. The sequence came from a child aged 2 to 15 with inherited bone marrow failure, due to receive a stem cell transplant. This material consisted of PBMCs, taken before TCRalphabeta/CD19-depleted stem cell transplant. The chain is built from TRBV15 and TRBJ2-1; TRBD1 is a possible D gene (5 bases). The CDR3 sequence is CATSGRVPNEQFF. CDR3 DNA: TGTGCCACCAGCGGCAGGGTCCCCAATGAGCAGTTCTTC. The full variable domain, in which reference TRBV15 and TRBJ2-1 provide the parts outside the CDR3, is DAMVIQNPRYQVTQFGKPVTLSCSQTLNHNVMYWYQQKSSQAPKLLFHYYDKDFNNEADTPDNFQSRRPNTSFCFLDIRSPGLGDTAMYLCATSGRVPNEQFFGPGTRLTVL.